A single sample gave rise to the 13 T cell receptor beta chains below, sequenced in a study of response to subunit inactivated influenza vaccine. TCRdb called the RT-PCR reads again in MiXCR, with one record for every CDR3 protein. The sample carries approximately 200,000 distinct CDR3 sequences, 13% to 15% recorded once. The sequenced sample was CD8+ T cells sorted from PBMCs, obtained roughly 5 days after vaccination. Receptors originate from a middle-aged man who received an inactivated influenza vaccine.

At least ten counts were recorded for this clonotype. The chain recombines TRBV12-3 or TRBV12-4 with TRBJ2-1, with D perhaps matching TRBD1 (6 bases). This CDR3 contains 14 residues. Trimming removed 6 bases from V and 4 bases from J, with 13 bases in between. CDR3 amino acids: CASRQGGAYNEQFF. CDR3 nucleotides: TGTGCCAGCAGGCAAGGGGGAGCGTACAATGAGCAGTTCTTC.

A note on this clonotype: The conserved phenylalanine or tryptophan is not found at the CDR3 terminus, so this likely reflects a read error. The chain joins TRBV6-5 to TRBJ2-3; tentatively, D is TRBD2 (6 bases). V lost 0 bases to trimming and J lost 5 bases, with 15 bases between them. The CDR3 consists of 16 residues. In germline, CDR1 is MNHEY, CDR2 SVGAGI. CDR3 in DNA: TGTGCCAGCAGTTACTCGATAGCGGATTGGGAAGATACGCAGTATCTT. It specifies CASSYSIADWEDTQYL.

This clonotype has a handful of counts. The CDR3: CASRQGDTIYF. As DNA, the CDR3 is TGTGCCAGCAGACAGGGAGACACCATATATTTT. The chain joins TRBV12-3 or TRBV12-4 to TRBJ1-3; D possibly corresponds to TRBD1 (6 bases). The V end was cut by 6 bases, the J end by 8 bases, with 8 bases between. The CDR3 has 11 amino acids.

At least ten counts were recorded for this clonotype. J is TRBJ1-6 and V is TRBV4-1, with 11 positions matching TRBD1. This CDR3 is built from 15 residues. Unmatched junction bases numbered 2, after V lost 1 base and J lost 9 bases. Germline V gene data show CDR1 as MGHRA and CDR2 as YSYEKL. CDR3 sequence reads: CASSQAGQGVSPLHF. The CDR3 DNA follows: TGCGCCAGCAGCCAAGCGGGACAGGGGGTTTCACCCCTCCACTTT.

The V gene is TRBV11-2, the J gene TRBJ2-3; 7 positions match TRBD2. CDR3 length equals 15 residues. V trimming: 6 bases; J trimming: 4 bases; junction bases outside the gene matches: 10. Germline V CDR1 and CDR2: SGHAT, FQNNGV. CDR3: CASRRPSGRSDTQYF. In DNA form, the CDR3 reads TGTGCCAGCAGGAGACCTAGCGGAAGATCAGATACGCAGTATTTT.

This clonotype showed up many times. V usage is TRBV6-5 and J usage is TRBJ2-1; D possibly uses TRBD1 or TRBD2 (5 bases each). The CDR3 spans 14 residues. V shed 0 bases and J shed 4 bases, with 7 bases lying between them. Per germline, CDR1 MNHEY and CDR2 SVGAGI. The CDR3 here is CASSYSGEYNEQFF. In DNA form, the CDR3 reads TGTGCCAGCAGTTACTCGGGGGAGTACAATGAGCAGTTCTTC.

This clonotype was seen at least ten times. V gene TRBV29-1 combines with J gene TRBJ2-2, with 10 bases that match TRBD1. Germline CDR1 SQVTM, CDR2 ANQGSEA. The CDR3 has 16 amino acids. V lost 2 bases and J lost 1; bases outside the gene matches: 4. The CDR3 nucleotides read TGCAGCGTTGAAAACAGGGACAGGGGGAACACCGGGGAGCTGTTTTTT. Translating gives CSVENRDRGNTGELFF.

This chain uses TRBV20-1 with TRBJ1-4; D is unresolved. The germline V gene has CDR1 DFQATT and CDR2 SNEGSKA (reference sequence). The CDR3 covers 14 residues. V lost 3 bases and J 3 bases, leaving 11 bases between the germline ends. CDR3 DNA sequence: TGCAGTGCTAGTATGGCGTCAGCTAATGAAAAACTGTTTTTT. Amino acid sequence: CSASMASANEKLFF.

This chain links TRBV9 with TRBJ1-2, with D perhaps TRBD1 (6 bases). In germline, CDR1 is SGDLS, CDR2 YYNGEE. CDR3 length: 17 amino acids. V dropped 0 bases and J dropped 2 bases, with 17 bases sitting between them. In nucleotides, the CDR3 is TGTGCCAGCAGCGTAGCCCCACAAGGACAGACCAACTATGGCTACACCTTC. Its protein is CASSVAPQGQTNYGYTF.

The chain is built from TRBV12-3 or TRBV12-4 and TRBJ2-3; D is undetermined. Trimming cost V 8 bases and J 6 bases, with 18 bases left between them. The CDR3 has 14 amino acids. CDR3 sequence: CASRVAASRDTQYF. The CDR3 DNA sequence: TGTGCCAGCCGGGTAGCAGCCAGTCGTGATACGCAGTATTTT.

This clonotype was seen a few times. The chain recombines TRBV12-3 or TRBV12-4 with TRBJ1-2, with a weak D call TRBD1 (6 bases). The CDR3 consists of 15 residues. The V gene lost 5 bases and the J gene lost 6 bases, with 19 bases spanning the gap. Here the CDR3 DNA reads TGTGCCAGCAGTCCTAGGGGGAGGGTTTGGAATGGCTACACCTTC. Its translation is CASSPRGRVWNGYTF.

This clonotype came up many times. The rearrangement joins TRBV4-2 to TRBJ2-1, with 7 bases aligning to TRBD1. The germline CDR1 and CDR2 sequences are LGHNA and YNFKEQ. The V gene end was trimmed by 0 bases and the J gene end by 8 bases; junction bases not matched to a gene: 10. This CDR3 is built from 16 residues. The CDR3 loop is CASSQEKGGYSYEQFF. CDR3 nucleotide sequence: TGTGCCAGCAGCCAAGAAAAAGGGGGCTACTCCTATGAGCAGTTCTTC.

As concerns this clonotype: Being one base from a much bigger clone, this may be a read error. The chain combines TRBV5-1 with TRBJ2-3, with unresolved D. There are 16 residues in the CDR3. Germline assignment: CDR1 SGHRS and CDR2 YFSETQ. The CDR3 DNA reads TGCGCCAACAGCTTCCCCGTTGGCTCCTCCACAGATACGCAGTATTTT. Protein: CANSFPVGSSTDTQYF. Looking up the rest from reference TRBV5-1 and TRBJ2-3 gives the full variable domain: KAGVTQTPRYLIKTRGQQVTLSCSPISGHRSVSWYQQTPGQGLQFLFEYFSETQRNKGNFPGRFSGRQFSNSRSEMNVSTLELGDSALYLCANSFPVGSSTDTQYFGPGTRLTVL.